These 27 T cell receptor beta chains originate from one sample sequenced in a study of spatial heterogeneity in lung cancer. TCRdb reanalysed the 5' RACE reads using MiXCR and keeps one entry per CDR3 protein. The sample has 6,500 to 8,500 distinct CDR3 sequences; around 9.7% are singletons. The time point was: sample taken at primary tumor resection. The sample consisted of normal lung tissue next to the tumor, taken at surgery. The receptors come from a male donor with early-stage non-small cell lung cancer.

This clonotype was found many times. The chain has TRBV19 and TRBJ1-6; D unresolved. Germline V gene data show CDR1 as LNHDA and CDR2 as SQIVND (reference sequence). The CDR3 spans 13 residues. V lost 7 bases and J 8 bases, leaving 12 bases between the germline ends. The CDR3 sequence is CASKAEPDSPLHF. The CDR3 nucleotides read TGTGCCAGTAAGGCAGAGCCTGATTCACCCCTCCACTTT.

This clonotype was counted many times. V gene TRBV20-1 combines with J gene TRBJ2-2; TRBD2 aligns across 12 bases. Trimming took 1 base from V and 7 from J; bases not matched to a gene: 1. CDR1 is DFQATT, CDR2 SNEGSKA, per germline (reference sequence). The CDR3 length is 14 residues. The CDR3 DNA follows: TGCAGTGCTAGAGGGACTAGCGGGAACGGGGAGCTGTTTTTT. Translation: CSARGTSGNGELFF.

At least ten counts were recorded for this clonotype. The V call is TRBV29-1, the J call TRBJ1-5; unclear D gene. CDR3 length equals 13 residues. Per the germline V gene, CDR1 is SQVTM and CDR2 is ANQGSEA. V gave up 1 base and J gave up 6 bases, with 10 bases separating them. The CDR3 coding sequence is TGCAGCGTTGAAGCAGGAGTGGGTCAGCCCCAGCATTTT. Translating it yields CSVEAGVGQPQHF.

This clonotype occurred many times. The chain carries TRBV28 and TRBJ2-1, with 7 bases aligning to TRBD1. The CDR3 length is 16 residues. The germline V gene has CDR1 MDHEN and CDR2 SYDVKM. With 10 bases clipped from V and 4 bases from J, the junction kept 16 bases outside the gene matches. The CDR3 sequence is CATISTGLHSYNEQFF. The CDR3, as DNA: TGTGCCACCATATCGACAGGGTTACACTCTTACAATGAGCAGTTCTTC.

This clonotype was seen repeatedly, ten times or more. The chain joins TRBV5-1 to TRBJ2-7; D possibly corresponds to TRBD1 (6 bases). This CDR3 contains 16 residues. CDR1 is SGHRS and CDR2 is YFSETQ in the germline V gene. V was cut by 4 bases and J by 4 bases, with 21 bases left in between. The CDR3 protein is CASSPTGNPWRYEQYF. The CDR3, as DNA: TGCGCCAGCAGCCCTACAGGGAACCCCTGGCGTTACGAGCAGTACTTC.

The CDR3 DNA reads as TGTGCCACCACAGGGACAGGGGCTGAAAAACTGTTTTTT. It encodes CATTGTGAEKLFF. This rearrangement joins TRBV18 to TRBJ1-4; 10 bases map to TRBD1. Germline V gene lookup returns CDR1 KGHSH and CDR2 LQKENI. The CDR3 consists of 13 residues. After removal of 10 bases from V and 7 bases from J, the junction contained 6 bases not matched to a gene.

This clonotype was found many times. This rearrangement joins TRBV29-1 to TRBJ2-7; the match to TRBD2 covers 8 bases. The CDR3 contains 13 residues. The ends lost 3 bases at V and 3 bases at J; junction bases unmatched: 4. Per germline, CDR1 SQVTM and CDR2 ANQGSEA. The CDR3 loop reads CSVDGGGSYEQYF. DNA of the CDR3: TGCAGCGTTGACGGGGGGGGTAGCTACGAGCAGTACTTC.

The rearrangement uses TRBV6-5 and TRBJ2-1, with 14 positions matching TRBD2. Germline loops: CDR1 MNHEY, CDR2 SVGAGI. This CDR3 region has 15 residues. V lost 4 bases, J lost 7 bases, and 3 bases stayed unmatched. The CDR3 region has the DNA TGTGCCAGCAGTTCGGGACTAGCGGGGGTTAATGAGCAGTTCTTC. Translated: CASSSGLAGVNEQFF.

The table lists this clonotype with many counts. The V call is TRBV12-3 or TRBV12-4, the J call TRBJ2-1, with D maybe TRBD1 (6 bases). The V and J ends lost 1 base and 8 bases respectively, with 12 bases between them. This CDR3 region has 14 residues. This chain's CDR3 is CASSLVQGLDEQFF. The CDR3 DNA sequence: TGTGCCAGCAGTTTAGTACAGGGCTTAGATGAGCAGTTCTTC.

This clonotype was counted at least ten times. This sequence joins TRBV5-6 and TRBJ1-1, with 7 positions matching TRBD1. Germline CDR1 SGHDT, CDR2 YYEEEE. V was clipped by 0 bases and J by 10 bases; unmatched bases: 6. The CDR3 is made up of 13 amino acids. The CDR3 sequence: CASSLVQGERAFF. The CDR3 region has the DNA TGTGCCAGCAGCTTGGTGCAGGGGGAGAGAGCTTTCTTT.

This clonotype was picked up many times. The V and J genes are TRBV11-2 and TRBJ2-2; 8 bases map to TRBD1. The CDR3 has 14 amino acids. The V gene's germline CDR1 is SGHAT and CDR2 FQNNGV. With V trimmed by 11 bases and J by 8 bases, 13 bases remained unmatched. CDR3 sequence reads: CAVIRTGSAGELFF. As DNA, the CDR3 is TGTGCCGTGATAAGGACAGGGTCGGCGGGGGAGCTGTTTTTT.

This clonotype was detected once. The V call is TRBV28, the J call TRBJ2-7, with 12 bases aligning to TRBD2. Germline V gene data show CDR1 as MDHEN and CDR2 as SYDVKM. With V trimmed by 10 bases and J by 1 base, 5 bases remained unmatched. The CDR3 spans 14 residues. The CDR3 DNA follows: TGTGCCACGACGACTAGCGGGGGTTCCTACGAGCAGTACTTC. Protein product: CATTTSGGSYEQYF. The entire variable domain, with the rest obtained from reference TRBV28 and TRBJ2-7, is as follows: DVKVTQSSRYLVKRTGEKVFLECVQDMDHENMFWYRQDPGLGLRLIYFSYDVKMKEKGDIPEGYSVSREKKERFSLILESASTNQTSMYLCATTTSGGSYEQYFGPGTRLTVT.

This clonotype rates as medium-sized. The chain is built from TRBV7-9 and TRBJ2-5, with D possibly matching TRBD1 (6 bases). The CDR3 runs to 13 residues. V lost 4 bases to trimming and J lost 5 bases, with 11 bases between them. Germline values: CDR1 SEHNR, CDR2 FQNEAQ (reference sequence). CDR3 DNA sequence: TGTGCCAGCAGCTCAGGGGTCGGGGAGACCCAGTACTTC. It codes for CASSSGVGETQYF.

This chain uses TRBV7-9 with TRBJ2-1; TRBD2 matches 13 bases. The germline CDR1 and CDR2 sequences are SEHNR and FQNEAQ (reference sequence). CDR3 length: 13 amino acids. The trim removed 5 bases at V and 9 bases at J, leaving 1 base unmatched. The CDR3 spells CASSRTSGGEQFF. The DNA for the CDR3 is TGTGCCAGCAGCCGGACTAGCGGGGGTGAGCAGTTCTTC.

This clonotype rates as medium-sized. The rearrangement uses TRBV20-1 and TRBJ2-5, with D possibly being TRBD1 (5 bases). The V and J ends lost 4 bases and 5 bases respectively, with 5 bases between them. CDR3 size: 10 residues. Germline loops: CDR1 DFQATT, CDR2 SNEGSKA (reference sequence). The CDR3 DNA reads TGCAGTGCTACAGGGGAGACCCAGTACTTC. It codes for CSATGETQYF.

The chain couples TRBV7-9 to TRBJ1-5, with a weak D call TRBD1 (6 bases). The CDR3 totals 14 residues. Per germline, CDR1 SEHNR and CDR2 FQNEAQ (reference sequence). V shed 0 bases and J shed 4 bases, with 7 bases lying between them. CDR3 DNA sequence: TGTGCCAGCAGCTTAGCGGGACATAATCAGCCCCAGCATTTT. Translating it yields CASSLAGHNQPQHF.

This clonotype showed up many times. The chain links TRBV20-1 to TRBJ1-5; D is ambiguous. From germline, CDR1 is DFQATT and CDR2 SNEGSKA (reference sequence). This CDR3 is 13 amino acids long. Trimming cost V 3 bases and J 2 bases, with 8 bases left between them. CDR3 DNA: TGCAGTGCTAGGGAGTCGGGCAATCAGCCCCAGCATTTT. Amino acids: CSARESGNQPQHF.

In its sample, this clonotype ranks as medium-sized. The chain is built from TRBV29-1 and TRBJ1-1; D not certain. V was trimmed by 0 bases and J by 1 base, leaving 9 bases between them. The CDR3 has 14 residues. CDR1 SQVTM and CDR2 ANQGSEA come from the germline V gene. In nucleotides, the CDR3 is TGCAGCGTTGAAGATTGGCAGCCGAACACTGAAGCTTTCTTT. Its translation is CSVEDWQPNTEAFF.

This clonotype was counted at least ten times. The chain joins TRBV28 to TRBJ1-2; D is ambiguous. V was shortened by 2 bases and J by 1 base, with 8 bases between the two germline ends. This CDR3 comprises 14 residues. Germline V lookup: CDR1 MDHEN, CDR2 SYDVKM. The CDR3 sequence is CASSLHGINYGYTF. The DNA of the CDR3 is TGTGCCAGCAGTTTACACGGGATTAACTATGGCTACACCTTC.

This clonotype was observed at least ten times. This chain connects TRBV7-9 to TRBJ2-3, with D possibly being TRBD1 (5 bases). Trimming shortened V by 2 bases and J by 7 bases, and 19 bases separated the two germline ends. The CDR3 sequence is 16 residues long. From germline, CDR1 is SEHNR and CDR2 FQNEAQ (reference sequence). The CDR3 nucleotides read TGTGCCAGCAGCTTAAAGTCGGCAGGGATTCCGCATACGCAGTATTTT. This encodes CASSLKSAGIPHTQYF.

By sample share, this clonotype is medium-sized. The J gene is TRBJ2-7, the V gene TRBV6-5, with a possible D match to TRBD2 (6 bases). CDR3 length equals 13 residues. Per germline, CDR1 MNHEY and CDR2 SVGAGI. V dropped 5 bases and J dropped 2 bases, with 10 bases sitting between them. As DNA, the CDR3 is TGTGCCAGCAGTCTTAGCGGAACCTACGAGCAGTACTTC. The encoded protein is CASSLSGTYEQYF.

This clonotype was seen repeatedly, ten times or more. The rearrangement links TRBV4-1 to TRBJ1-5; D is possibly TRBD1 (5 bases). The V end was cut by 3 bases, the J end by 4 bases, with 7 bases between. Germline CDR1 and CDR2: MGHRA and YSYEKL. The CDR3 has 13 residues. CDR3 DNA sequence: TGCGCCAGCAGCCAGGGGGGGAATCAGCCCCAGCATTTT. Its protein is CASSQGGNQPQHF.

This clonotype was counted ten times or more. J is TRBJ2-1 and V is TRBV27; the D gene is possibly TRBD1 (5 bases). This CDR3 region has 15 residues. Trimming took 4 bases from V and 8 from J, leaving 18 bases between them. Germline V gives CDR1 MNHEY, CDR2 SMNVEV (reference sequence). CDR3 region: CASSSDTTGPDEQFF. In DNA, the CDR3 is TGTGCCAGCAGTTCGGACACCACAGGTCCCGATGAGCAGTTCTTC.

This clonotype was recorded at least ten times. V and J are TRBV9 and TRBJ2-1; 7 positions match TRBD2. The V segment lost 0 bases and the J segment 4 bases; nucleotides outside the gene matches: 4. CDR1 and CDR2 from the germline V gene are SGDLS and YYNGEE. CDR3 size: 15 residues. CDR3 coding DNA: TGTGCCAGCAGCGTAGGAAGCGGGGCTTACAATGAGCAGTTCTTC. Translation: CASSVGSGAYNEQFF.

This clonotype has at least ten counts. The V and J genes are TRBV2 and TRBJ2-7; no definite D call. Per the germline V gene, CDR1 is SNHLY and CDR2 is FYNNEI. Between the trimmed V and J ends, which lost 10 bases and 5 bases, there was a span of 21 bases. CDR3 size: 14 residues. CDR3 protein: CATAYSSSRDEQYF. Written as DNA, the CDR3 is TGTGCCACCGCCTACTCCTCGAGTCGCGACGAGCAGTACTTC.

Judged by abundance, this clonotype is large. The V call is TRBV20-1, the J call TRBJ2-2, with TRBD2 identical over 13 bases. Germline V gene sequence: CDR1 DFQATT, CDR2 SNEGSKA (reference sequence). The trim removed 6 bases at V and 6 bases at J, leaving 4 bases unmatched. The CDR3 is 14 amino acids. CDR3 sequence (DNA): TGCAGTGCGGAACTAGCGGGAGGGGCCGGGGAGCTGTTTTTT. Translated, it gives CSAELAGGAGELFF.

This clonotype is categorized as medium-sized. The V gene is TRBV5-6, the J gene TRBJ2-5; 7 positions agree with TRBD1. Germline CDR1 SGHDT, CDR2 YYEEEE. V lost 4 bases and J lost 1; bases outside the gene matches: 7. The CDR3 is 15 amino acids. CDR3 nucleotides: TGTGCCAGCAGCCCTGGGACAGAGTTCCAAGAGACCCAGTACTTC. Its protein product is CASSPGTEFQETQYF.